One T cell receptor beta chain is described in this entry. No antigen is known for it. These data belong to a study of cytomegalovirus exposure and HLA in healthy donors. Study-level findings and limits: It was 164 TCR beta chains that were listed as cytomegalovirus-associated. Prediction of most subjects' HLA-A and HLA-B alleles by TCR beta sequences was reportedly accurate.

13 Jbeta primers and 60 Vbeta primers were used for the PCR. In the authors' workflow: Roughly 10 million shared chains were among the roughly 78 million unique TCR beta chains that a later analysis counted. Libraries were prepared by immunoSEQ multiplex PCR; TCRdb keeps only in-frame clonotypes and omits some of them. V, J and clone size are taken as reported in that table, and D and trimming were inferred from the DNA itself. Of 150,000 to 200,000 clones listed, 60% to 80% are singletons. Healthy people donating bone marrow made up the donors. This receptor was obtained from a man in his forties or fifties in good health and CMV-seropositive. The sample was PBMCs.

DNA of the CDR3: TGTGCCAGCACCGAGACTAGCGGGAGCTACAATGAGCAGTTCTTC. Translated, it gives CASTETSGSYNEQFF. The chain uses TRBV7-9 and TRBJ2-1; 12 nucleotides match TRBD2. The trim removed 7 bases at V and 3 bases at J, leaving 4 bases unmatched. The CDR3 length is 15 residues. Germline-derived CDR1 and CDR2 are SEHNR and FQNEAQ (reference sequence).